The rows below give T cell receptor beta chains drawn from one sample of a study of the immune and genomic landscape of osteosarcoma. Clones were read by immunoSEQ multiplex PCR, and TCRdb kept only the in-frame ones, dropping some. The sample holds about 420 clones, 70% to 90% seen once. The sequenced material came from tumor tissue from a local recurrence in the femur. Source of these receptors: a girl between 10 and 17 years old with osteosarcoma. Each CDR3 is given with its conserved first and last residue. D genes are given only for firm matches. Not every row has a clone size; where given, it reads once, few, many or a size class.

-	16	TRBD2	TRBV5-4	TRBJ2-1	CASSFTAGGTYNEQFF	TGTGCCAGCAGCTTCACAGCGGGAGGGACGTACAATGAGCAGTTCTTC
-	12	-	TRBV7-2	TRBJ1-1	CASSLWDGEAFF	TGTGCCAGCAGCTTATGGGACGGGGAAGCTTTCTTT
few	13	-	TRBV5-6	TRBJ1-1	CASSLGGGLQAFF	TGTGCCAGCAGCTTGGGCGGGGGGCTCCAAGCTTTCTTT
-	14	-	TRBV18	TRBJ2-3	CASSPPSGTDTQYF	TGTGCCAGCTCACCACCGAGCGGCACAGATACGCAGTATTTT
-	14	-	TRBV6-6	TRBJ2-3	CASSYLASTDTQYF	TGTGCCAGCAGTTACCTAGCTAGCACAGATACGCAGTATTTT